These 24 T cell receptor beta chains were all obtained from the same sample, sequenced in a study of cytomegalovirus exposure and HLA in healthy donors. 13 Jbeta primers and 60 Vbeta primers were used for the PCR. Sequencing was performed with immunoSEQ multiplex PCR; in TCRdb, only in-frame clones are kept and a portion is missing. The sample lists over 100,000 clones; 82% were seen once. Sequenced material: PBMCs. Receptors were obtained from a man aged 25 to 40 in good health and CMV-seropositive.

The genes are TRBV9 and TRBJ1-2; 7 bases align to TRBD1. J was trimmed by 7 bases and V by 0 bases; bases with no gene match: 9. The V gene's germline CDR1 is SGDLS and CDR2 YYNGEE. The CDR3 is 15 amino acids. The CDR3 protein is CASSVEIRGTGGYTF. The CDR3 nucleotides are TGTGCCAGCAGCGTAGAAATCAGGGGGACCGGTGGCTACACCTTC.

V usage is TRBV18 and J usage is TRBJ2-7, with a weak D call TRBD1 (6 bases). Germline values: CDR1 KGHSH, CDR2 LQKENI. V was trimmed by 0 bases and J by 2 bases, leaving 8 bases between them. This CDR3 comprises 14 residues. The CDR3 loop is CASSPPGHPYEQYF. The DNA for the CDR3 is TGTGCCAGCTCACCACCGGGACACCCCTACGAGCAGTACTTC.

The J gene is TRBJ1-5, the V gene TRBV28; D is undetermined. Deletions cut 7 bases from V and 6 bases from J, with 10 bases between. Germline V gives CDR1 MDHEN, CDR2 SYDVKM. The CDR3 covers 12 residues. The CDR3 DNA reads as TGTGCCAGCACCGCGGGCATTCAGCCCCAGCATTTT. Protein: CASTAGIQPQHF.

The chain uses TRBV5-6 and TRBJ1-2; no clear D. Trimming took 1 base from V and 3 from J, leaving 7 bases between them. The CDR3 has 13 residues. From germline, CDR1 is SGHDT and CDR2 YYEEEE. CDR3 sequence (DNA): TGTGCCAGCAGCTTGAACAATTACTATGGCTACACCTTC. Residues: CASSLNNYYGYTF.

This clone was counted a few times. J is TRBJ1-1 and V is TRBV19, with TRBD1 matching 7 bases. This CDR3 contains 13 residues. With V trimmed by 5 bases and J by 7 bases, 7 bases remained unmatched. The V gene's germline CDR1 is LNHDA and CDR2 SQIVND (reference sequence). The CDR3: CASSSRDSDEAFF. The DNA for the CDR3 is TGTGCCAGTAGTTCCCGGGACAGTGATGAAGCTTTCTTT.

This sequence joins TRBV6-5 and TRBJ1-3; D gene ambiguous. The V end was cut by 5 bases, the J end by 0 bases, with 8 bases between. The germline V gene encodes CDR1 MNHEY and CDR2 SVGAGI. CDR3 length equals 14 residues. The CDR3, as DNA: TGTGCCAGCAGTAAACTAAGCTCTGGAAACACCATATATTTT. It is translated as CASSKLSSGNTIYF.

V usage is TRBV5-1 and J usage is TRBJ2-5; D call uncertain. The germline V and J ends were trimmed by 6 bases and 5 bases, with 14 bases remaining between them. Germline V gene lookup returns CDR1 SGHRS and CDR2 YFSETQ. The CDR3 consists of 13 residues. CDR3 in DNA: TGCGCCAGCACCTCCGGAGATGTGGAGACCCAGTACTTC. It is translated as CASTSGDVETQYF.

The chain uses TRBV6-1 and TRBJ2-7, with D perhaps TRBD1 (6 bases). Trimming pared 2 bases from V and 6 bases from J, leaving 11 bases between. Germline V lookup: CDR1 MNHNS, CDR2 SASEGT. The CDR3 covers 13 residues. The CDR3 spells CASSETGKGEQYF. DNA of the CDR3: TGTGCCAGCAGTGAAACAGGGAAGGGCGAGCAGTACTTC.

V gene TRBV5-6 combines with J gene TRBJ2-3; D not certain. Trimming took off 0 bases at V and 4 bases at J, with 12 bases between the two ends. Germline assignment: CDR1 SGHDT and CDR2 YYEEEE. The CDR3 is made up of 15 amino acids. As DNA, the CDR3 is TGTGCCAGCAGCTTGGTATTACCTGGGCCAGATACGCAGTATTTT. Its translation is CASSLVLPGPDTQYF.

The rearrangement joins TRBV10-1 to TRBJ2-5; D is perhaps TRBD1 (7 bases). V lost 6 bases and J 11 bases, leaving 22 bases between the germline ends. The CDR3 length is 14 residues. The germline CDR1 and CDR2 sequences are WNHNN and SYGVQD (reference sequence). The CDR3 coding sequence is TGCGCCAGCAGCTACGACAGGGTTCCTCGGGAGCAGTACTTC. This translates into CASSYDRVPREQYF.

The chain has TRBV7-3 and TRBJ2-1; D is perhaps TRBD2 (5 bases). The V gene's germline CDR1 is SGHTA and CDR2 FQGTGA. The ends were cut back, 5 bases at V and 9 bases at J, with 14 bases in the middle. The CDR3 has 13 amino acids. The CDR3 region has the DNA TGTGCCAGCAGCCAGGACGGACTGAGTGAGCAGTTCTTC. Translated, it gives CASSQDGLSEQFF.

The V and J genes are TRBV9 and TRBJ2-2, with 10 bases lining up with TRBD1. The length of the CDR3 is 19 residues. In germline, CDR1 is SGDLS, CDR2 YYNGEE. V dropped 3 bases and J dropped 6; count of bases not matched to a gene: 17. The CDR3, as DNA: TGTGCCAGCAGCGCTCCTCCCGGTTGGGACAGGGGAGGGGCCGGGGAGCTGTTTTTT. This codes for CASSAPPGWDRGGAGELFF.

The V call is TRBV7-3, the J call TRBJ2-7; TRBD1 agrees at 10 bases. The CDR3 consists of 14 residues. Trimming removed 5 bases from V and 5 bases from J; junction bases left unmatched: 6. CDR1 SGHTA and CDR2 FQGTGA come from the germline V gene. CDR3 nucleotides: TGTGCCAGCAGCATCACCGGGACAGGGGACGAGCAGTACTTC. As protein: CASSITGTGDEQYF.

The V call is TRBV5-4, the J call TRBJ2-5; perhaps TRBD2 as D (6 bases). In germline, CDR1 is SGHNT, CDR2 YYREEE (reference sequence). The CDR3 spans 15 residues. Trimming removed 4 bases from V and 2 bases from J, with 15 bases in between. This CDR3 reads CASSPKGGHQETQYF. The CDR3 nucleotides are TGTGCCAGCAGCCCTAAGGGAGGACATCAAGAGACCCAGTACTTC. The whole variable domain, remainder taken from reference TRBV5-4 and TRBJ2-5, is ETGVTQSPTHLIKTRGQQVTLRCSSQSGHNTVSWYQQALGQGPQFIFQYYREEENGRGNFPPRFSGLQFPNYSSELNVNALELDDSALYLCASSPKGGHQETQYFGPGTRLLVL.

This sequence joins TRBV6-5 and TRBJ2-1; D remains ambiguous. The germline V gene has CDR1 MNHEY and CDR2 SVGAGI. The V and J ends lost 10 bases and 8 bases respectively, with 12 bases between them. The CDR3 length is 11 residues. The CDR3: CATSWSYEQFF. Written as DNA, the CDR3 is TGTGCCACCTCCTGGAGTTATGAGCAGTTCTTC.

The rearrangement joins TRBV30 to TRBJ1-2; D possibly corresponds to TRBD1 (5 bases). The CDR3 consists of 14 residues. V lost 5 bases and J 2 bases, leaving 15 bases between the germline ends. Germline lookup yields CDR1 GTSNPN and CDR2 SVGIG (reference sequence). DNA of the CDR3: TGTGCCTGGTCCCAACTCCGGGGGAACTATGGCTACACCTTC. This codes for CAWSQLRGNYGYTF. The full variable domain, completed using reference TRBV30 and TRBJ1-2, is SQTIHQWPATLVQPVGSPLSLECTVEGTSNPNLYWYRQAAGRGLQLLFYSVGIGQISSEVPQNLSASRPQDRQFILSSKKLLLSDSGFYLCAWSQLRGNYGYTFGSGTRLTVV.

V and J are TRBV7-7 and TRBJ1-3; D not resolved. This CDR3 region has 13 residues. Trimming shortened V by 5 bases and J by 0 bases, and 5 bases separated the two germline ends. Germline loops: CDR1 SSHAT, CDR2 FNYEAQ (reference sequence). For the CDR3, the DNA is TGTGCCAGCAGCCTAAACTCTGGAAACACCATATATTTT. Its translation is CASSLNSGNTIYF.

Here the CDR3 DNA reads TGCGCCAGCAGCCGCTGGACAGGGATGAACACCGGGGAGCTGTTTTTT. Encoded protein: CASSRWTGMNTGELFF. The V call is TRBV4-1, the J call TRBJ2-2; 8 bases are a match to TRBD1. This CDR3 has 16 amino acids. With 4 bases clipped from V and 1 base from J, the junction kept 5 bases outside the gene matches. Germline loops: CDR1 MGHRA, CDR2 YSYEKL.

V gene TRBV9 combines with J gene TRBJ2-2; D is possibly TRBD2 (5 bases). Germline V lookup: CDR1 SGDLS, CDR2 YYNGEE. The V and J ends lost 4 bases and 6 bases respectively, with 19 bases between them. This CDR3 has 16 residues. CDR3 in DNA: TGTGCCAGCAGCCTAACGGCCCAAGCGGCCGCCGGGGAGCTGTTTTTT. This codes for CASSLTAQAAAGELFF.

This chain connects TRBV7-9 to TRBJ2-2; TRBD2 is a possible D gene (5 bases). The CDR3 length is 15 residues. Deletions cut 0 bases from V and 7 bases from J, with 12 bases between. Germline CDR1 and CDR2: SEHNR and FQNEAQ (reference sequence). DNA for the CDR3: TGTGCCAGCAGCTTAGCCGACTCTAGCTACGGGGAGCTGTTTTTT. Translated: CASSLADSSYGELFF.

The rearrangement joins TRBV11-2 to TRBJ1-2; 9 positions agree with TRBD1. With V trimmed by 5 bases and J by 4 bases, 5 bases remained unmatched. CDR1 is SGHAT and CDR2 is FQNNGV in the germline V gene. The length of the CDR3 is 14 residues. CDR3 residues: CASSTDRGAYGYTF. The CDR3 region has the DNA TGTGCCAGCAGCACGGACAGGGGCGCCTATGGCTACACCTTC.

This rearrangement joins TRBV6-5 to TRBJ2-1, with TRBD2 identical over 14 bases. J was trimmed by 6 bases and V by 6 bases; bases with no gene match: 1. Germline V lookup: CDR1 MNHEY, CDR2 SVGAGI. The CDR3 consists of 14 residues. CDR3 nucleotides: TGTGCCAGCAGGGGGACTAGCGGGAGCAATGAGCAGTTCTTC. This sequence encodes CASRGTSGSNEQFF.

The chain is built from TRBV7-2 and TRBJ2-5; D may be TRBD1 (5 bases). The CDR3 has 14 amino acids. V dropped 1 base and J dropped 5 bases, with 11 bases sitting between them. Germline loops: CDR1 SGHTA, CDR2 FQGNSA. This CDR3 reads CASSLGDSGETQYF. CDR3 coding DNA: TGTGCCAGCAGCTTAGGTGACTCAGGGGAGACCCAGTACTTC. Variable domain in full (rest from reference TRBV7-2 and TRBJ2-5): GAGVSQSPSNKVTEKGKDVELRCDPISGHTALYWYRQSLGQGLEFLIYFQGNSAPDKSGLPSDRFSAERTGGSVSTLTIQRTQQEDSAVYLCASSLGDSGETQYFGPGTRLLVL.

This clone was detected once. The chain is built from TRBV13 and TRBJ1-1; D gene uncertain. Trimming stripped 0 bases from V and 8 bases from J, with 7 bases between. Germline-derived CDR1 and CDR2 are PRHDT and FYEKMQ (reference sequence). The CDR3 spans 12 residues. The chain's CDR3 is CASSLGQLEAFF. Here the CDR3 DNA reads TGTGCCAGCAGCTTAGGCCAGTTAGAAGCTTTCTTT. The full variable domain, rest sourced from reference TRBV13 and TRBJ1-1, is AAGVIQSPRHLIKEKRETATLKCYPIPRHDTVYWYQQGPGQDPQFLISFYEKMQSDKGSIPDRFSAQQFSDYHSELNMSSLELGDSALYFCASSLGQLEAFFGQGTRLTVV.